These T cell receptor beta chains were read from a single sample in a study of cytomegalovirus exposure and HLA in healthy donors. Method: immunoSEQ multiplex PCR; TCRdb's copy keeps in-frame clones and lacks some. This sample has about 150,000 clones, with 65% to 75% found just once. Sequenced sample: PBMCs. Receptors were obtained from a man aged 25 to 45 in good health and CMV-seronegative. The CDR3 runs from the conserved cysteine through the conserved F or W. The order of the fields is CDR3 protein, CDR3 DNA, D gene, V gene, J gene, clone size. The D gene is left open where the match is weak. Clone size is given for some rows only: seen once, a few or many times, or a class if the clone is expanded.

CASSIADRGETEAFF	TGTGCCAGTAGTATAGCGGACAGGGGGGAAACTGAAGCTTTCTTT	TRBD1	TRBV19	TRBJ1-1	-
CASSESSYNEQFF	TGTGCCAGCAGCGAGAGCTCCTACAATGAGCAGTTCTTC	-	TRBV9	TRBJ2-1	few
CASSRGQGADGANVLTF	TGTGCCAGCAGCCGGGGACAGGGGGCAGACGGGGCCAACGTCCTGACTTTC	TRBD1	TRBV5-4	TRBJ2-6	-
CASSFGRANEQYF	TGTGCCAGCAGCTTCGGCAGGGCTAACGAGCAGTACTTC	-	TRBV7-9	TRBJ2-7	-
CASSLTGFPNEKLFF	TGTGCCAGCAGCTTGACAGGCTTCCCTAATGAAAAACTGTTTTTT	-	TRBV7-3	TRBJ1-4	-
CASSVSSGALWAGELFF	TGTGCCAGCAGCGTATCGAGCGGGGCCCTCTGGGCCGGGGAGCTGTTTTTT	TRBD2	TRBV7-2	TRBJ2-2	-
CASSILQEAFF	TGTGCCAGCAGCATCTTACAGGAAGCTTTCTTT	-	TRBV7-2	TRBJ1-1	-
CASSYRGIDEQFF	TGTGCCAGCAGTTATCGGGGAATCGATGAGCAGTTCTTC	-	TRBV27	TRBJ2-1	few
CASSLDYAGETQYF	TGTGCCAGCAGCTTGGATTACGCGGGAGAGACCCAGTACTTC	-	TRBV5-4	TRBJ2-5	-
CASRLVATGSNEKLFF	TGTGCCAGCAGACTCGTTGCGACAGGTAGTAATGAAAAACTGTTTTTT	-	TRBV6-6	TRBJ1-4	-
CASSPPGHNTGELFF	TGTGCCAGCAGCCCCCCGGGACATAACACCGGGGAGCTGTTTTTT	-	TRBV7-2	TRBJ2-2	-
CSVVAGASYNEQFF	TGCAGCGTTGTAGCGGGGGCTTCCTACAATGAGCAGTTCTTC	TRBD2	TRBV29-1	TRBJ2-1	-
CASSLDGAWGDEQFF	TGCGCCAGCAGCTTGGACGGGGCCTGGGGGGATGAGCAGTTCTTC	-	TRBV5-1	TRBJ2-1	-
CASSQVGGDGELFF	TGCGCCAGCAGCCAAGTAGGGGGTGACGGGGAGCTGTTTTTT	-	TRBV4-1	TRBJ2-2	-
CASSVLYEQYF	TGTGCCAGCAGTGTACTCTACGAGCAGTACTTC	-	TRBV28	TRBJ2-7	-
CASSYSSSTGHTEAFF	TGTGCCAGCAGTTACTCGTCCTCGACAGGGCACACTGAAGCTTTCTTT	TRBD1	TRBV6-6	TRBJ1-1	few
CASSFNGPGQRTGELFF	TGTGCCAGCAGCTTCAACGGGCCGGGACAGAGGACCGGGGAGCTGTTTTTT	TRBD1	TRBV11-3	TRBJ2-2	-
CASRDRVSSGNTIYF	TGTGCCAGCAGGGACAGGGTTTCCTCTGGAAACACCATATATTTT	TRBD1	TRBV2	TRBJ1-3	once
CASSHQYSVGSGAAYEQYF	TGTGCCAGCAGCCACCAATATTCCGTCGGTAGCGGGGCAGCCTACGAGCAGTACTTC	TRBD2	TRBV4-2	TRBJ2-7	-
CASSIPGTDTQYF	TGTGCCAGTAGTATCCCAGGGACAGATACGCAGTATTTT	-	TRBV19	TRBJ2-3	-
CASRTSGGAYNEQFF	TGTGCCAGCAGGACTAGCGGGGGGGCTTACAATGAGCAGTTCTTC	TRBD2	TRBV6-5	TRBJ2-1	-
CASSQGLAGGTGELFF	TGTGCCAGCAGCCAAGGACTAGCGGGGGGGACCGGGGAGCTGTTTTTT	TRBD2	TRBV5-6	TRBJ2-2	-
CASSVGVGQPQHF	TGTGCCAGCAGCGTGGGGGTCGGGCAGCCCCAGCATTTT	-	TRBV5-5	TRBJ1-5	-
CASSLQGSRYGYTF	TGTGCCAGCAGCTTGCAGGGCTCCCGCTATGGCTACACCTTC	-	TRBV7-9	TRBJ1-2	-
CASGLGQGNTGELFF	TGTGCTAGTGGTTTAGGGCAGGGGAACACCGGGGAGCTGTTTTTT	-	TRBV12-5	TRBJ2-2	few
CASSPWAAGQGDTEAFF	TGTGCCAGCAGTCCATGGGCCGCGGGACAGGGGGACACTGAAGCTTTCTTT	TRBD1	TRBV27	TRBJ1-1	-